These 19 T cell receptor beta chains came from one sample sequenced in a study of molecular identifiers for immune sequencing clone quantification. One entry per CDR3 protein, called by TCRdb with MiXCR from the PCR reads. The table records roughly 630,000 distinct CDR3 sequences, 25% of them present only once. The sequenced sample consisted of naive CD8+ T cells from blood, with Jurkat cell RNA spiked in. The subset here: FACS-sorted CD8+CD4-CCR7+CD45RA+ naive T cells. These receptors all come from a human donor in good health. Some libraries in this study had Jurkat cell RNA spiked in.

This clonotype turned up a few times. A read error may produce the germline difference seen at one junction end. The CDR3 here is CASSLAPSGGGGELFF. CDR3 in DNA: TGTGCCAGCAGCCTAGCCCCTAGCGGGGGAGGCGGGGAGCTGTTTTTT. J is TRBJ2-2 and V is TRBV7-9; 10 positions agree with TRBD2. From germline, CDR1 is SEHNR and CDR2 FQNEAQ (reference sequence). The CDR3 loop spans 16 amino acids.

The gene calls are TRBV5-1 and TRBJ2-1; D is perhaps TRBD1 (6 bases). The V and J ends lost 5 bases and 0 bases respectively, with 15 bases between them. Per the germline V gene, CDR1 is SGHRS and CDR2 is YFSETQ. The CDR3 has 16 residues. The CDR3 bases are TGCGCCAGCAGACCCCCAGGGGTAAGCTCCTACAATGAGCAGTTCTTC. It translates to CASRPPGVSSYNEQFF.

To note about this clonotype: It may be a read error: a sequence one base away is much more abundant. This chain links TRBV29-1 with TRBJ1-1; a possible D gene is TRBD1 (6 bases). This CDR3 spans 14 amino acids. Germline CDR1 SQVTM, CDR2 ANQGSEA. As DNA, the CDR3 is TGCAGCGTTGAAGGACAGGCCAGTAACACTGGAGCTTTCTTT. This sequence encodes CSVEGQASNTGAFF.

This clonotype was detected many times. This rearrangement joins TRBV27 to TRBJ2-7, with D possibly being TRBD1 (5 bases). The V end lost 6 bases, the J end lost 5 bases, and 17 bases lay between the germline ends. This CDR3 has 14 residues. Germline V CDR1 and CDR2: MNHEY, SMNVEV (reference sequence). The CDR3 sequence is CASSPLRSGHEQYF. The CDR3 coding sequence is TGTGCCAGCAGCCCATTACGGTCAGGGCACGAGCAGTACTTC.

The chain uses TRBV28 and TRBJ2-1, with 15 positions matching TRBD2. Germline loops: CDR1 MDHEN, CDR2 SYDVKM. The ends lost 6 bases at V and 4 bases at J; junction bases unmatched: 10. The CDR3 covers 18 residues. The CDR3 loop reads CASRTVPGLAGGYNEQFF. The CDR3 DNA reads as TGTGCCAGCAGGACTGTACCGGGACTAGCGGGAGGATACAATGAGCAGTTCTTC.

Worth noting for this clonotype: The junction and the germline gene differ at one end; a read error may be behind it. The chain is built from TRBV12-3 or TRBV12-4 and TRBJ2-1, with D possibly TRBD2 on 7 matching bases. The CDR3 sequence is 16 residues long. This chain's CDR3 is CASSQWGGAGKENQCF. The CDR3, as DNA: TGTGCCAGCAGCCAATGGGGGGGGGCAGGGAAAGAGAATCAGTGCTTC.

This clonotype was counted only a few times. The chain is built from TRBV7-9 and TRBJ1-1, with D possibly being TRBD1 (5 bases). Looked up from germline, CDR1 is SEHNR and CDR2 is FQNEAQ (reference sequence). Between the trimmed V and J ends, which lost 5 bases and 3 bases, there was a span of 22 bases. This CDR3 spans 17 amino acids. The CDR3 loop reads CASSTNRRGGVDTEAFF. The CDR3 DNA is TGTGCCAGCAGCACCAACCGACGGGGAGGGGTCGACACTGAAGCTTTCTTT.

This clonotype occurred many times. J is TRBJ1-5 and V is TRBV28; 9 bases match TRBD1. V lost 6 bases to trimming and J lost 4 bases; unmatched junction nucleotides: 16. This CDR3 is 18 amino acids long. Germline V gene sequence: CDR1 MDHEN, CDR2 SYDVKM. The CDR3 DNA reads TGTGCCAGCAGCACCATCAGGGACAGGGTCGATGGAAATCAGCCCCAGCATTTT. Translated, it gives CASSTIRDRVDGNQPQHF.

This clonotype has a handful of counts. The CDR3 is CASSDQMWVEEQYF. The CDR3 DNA reads as TGTGCCAGCAGTGATCAAATGTGGGTGGAGGAGCAGTACTTC. V and J are TRBV6-1 and TRBJ2-7; D gene uncertain. The CDR3 consists of 14 residues. Deletions cut 3 bases from V and 7 bases from J, with 16 bases between. Germline V gene data show CDR1 as MNHNS and CDR2 as SASEGT.

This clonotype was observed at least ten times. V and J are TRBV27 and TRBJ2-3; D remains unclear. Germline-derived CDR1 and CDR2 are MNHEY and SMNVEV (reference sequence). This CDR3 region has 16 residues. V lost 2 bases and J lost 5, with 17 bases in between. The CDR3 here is CASSLGVAPTRDTQYF. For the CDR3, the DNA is TGTGCCAGCAGTTTAGGGGTTGCCCCGACCCGAGATACGCAGTATTTT.

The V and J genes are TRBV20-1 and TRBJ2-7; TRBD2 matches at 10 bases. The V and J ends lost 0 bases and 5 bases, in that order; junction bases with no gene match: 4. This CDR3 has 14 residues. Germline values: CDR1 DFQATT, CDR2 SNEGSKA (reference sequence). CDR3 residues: CSAREPAGGHEQYF. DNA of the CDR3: TGCAGTGCTAGAGAGCCAGCGGGGGGGCACGAGCAGTACTTC.

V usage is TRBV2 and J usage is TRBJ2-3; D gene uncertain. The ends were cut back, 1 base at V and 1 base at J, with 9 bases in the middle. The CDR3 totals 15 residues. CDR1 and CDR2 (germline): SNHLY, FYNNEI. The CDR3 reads CASSEVSHRTDTQYF. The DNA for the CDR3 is TGTGCCAGCAGTGAAGTGAGTCATCGCACAGATACGCAGTATTTT.

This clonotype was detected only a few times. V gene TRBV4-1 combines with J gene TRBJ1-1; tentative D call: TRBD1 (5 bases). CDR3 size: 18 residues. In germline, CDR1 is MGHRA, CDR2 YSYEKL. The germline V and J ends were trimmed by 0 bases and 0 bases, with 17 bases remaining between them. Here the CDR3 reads CASSQEERERGMNTEAFF. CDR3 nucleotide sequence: TGCGCCAGCAGCCAAGAGGAGAGGGAAAGGGGTATGAACACTGAAGCTTTCTTT.

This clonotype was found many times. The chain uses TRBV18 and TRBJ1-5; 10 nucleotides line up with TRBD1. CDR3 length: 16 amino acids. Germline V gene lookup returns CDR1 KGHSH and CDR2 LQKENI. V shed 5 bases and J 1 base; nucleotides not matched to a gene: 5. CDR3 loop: CASSSDRGTSNQPQHF. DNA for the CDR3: TGTGCCAGCTCATCGGACAGGGGGACAAGCAATCAGCCCCAGCATTTT.

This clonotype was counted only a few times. The chain's CDR3 is CSVGAGPTGELFF. CDR3 coding DNA: TGCAGCGTTGGGGCAGGGCCTACCGGGGAGCTGTTTTTT. The chain carries TRBV29-1 and TRBJ2-2, with D possibly matching TRBD1 (5 bases). The CDR3 contains 13 residues. Germline values: CDR1 SQVTM, CDR2 ANQGSEA. Trimming cost V 4 bases and J 5 bases, with 11 bases left between them.

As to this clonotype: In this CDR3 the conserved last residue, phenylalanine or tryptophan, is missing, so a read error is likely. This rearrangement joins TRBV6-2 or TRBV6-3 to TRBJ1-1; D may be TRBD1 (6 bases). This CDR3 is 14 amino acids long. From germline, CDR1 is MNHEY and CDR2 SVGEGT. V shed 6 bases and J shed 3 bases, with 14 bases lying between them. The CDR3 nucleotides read TGTGCCAGCAGCGGGACACTCATCGACACTGAAGCTTTCTAT. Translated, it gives CASSGTLIDTEAFY.

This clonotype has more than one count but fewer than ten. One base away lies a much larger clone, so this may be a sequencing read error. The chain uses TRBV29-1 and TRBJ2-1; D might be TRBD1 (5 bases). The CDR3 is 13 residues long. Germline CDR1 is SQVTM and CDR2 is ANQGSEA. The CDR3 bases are TGCGGCGGTGGGTCAGGGTCCTACAATGAGCAGTTCTTC. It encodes CGGGSGSYNEQFF.

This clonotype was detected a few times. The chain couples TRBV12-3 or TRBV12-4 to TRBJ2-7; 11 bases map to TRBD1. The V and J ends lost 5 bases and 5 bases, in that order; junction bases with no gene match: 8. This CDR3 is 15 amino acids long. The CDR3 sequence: CASSPPGTGGDEQYF. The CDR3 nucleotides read TGTGCCAGCAGTCCTCCGGGGACAGGGGGGGACGAGCAGTACTTC.

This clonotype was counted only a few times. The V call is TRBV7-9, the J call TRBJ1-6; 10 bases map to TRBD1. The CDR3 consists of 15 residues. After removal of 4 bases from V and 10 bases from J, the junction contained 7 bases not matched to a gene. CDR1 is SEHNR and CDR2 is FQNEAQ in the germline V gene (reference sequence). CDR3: CASSYSTGGDSPLHF. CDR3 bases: TGTGCCAGCAGCTACTCGACAGGGGGCGACTCACCCCTCCACTTT.